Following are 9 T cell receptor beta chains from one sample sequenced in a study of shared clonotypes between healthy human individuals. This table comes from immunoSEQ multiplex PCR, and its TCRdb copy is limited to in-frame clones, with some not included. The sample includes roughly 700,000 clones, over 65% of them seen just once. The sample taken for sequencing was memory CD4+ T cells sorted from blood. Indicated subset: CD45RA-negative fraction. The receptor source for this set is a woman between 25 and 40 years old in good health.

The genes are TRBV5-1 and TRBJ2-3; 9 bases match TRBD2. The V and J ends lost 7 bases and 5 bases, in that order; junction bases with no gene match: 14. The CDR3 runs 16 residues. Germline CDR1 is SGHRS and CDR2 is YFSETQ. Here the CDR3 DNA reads TGCGCCAGCGGATTTGGCAGCGGGAGGAAAGGAGATACGCAGTATTTT. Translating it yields CASGFGSGRKGDTQYF.

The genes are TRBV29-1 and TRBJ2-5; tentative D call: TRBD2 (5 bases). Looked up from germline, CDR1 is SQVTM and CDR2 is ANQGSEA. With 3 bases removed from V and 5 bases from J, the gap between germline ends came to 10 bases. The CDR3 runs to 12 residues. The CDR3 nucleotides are TGCAGCGTTGATCGAGGGTTGGAGACCCAGTACTTC. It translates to CSVDRGLETQYF.

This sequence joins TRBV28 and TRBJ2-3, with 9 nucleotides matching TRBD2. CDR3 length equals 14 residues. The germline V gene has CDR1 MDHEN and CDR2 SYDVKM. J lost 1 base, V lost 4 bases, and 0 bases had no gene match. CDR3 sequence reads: CASSSSGGTDTQYF. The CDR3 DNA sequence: TGTGCCAGCAGTTCTAGCGGGGGCACAGATACGCAGTATTTT. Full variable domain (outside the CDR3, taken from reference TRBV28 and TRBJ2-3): DVKVTQSSRYLVKRTGEKVFLECVQDMDHENMFWYRQDPGLGLRLIYFSYDVKMKEKGDIPEGYSVSREKKERFSLILESASTNQTSMYLCASSSSGGTDTQYFGPGTRLTVL.

CDR3 in amino acids: CASSLVQPNEKLFF. The CDR3 nucleotides are TGCGCCAGCAGCTTGGTGCAGCCTAATGAAAAACTGTTTTTT. This rearrangement joins TRBV5-1 to TRBJ1-4; unclear D gene. CDR3 length: 14 amino acids. The V gene's germline CDR1 is SGHRS and CDR2 YFSETQ. The V end lost 0 bases, the J end lost 3 bases, and 6 bases lay between the germline ends.

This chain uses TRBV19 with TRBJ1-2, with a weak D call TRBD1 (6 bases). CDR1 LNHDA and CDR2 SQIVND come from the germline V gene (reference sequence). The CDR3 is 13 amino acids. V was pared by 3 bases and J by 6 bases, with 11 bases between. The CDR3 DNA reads TGTGCCAGTAGTATGGGGCAGGGGAATGGCTACACCTTC. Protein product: CASSMGQGNGYTF.

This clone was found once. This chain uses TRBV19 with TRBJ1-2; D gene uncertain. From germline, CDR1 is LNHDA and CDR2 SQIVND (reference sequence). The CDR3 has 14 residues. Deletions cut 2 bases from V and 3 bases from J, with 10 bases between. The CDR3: CASSITIADYGYTF. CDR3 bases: TGTGCCAGTAGTATAACCATTGCAGACTATGGCTACACCTTC.

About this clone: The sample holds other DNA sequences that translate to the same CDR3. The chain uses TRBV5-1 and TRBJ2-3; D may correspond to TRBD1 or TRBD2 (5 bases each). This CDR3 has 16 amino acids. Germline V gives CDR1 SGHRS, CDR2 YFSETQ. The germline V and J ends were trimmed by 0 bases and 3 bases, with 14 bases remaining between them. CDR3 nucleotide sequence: TGCGCCAGCAGCTTGGCTCAGGGACCAGGTACAGATACGCAGTATTTT. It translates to CASSLAQGPGTDTQYF. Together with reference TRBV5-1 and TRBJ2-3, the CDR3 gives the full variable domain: KAGVTQTPRYLIKTRGQQVTLSCSPISGHRSVSWYQQTPGQGLQFLFEYFSETQRNKGNFPGRFSGRQFSNSRSEMNVSTLELGDSALYLCASSLAQGPGTDTQYFGPGTRLTVL.

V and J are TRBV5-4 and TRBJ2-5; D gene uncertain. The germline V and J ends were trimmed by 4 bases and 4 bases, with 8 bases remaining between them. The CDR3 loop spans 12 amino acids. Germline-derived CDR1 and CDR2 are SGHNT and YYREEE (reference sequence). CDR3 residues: CASSRVGETQYF. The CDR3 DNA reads TGTGCCAGCAGCCGAGTGGGAGAGACCCAGTACTTC.

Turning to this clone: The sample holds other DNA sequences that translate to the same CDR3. The CDR3 protein is CASRPSGTTDTQYF. DNA for the CDR3: TGTGCCAGCAGACCAAGCGGAACCACAGATACGCAGTATTTT. This chain links TRBV7-9 with TRBJ2-3; D possibly corresponds to TRBD2 (5 bases). The V end lost 6 bases, the J end lost 2 bases, and 12 bases lay between the germline ends. This CDR3 region has 14 residues. Germline CDR1 is SEHNR and CDR2 is FQNEAQ (reference sequence).